Described below is a single TCR beta chain sequence and its context. This specimen comes from a study of blood T cell repertoires in COVID-19. On the study more broadly: COVID-19 samples, acute and convalescent, were from the United States, Italy and Spain.

The Seattle patients joined while their infection was active and were tracked longitudinally afterward. In the original processing: Reference gene primer amplification gave nucleated cell count estimates. Assay: immunoSEQ multiplex PCR; the TCRdb copy retains only in-frame clones and omits some. V and J calls and clone size come straight from that table; D and trimming were deduced from the DNA. The profile shows roughly 130,000 clones, around 90% of them singletons. The TCR sequence derives from a man in his sixties with COVID-19, enrolled during active disease. The sample taken for sequencing was peripheral blood.

CDR3 nucleotide sequence: TGTGCCAGCAGCTTCGACAGGGGAACGTACAATGAGCAGTTCTTC. Translating it yields CASSFDRGTYNEQFF. This chain uses TRBV7-2 with TRBJ2-1; TRBD1 aligns across 8 bases. Trimming cost V 3 bases and J 4 bases; bases outside gene matches: 5. Germline V gene lookup returns CDR1 SGHTA and CDR2 FQGNSA. CDR3 length: 15 amino acids.